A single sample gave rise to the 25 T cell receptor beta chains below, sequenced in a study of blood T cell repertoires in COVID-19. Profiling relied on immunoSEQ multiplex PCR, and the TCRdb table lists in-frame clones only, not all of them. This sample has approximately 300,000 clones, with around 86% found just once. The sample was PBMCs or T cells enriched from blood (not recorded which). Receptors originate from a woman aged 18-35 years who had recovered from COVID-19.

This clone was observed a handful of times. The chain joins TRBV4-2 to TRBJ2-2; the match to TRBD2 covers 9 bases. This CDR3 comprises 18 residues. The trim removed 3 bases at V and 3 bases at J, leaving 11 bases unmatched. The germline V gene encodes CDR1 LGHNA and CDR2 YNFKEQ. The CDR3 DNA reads TGTGCCAGCAGCCAGGTCAATGGACTAGCGACATACACCGGGGAGCTGTTTTTT. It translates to CASSQVNGLATYTGELFF.

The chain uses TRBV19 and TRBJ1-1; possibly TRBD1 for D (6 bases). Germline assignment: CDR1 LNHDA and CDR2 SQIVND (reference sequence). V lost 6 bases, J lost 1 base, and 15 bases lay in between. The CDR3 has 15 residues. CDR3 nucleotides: TGTGCCAGTAGCTTCGCTCACAGGGAGAACACTGAAGCTTTCTTT. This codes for CASSFAHRENTEAFF.

This CDR3 reads CASRRDTQNTEAFF. CDR3 sequence (DNA): TGCGCCAGCAGAAGGGACACCCAGAACACTGAAGCTTTCTTT. The chain employs TRBV5-1 and TRBJ1-1, with a possible D match to TRBD1 (6 bases). The V and J ends lost 5 bases and 1 base respectively, with 12 bases between them. CDR1 is SGHRS, CDR2 YFSETQ, per germline. The CDR3 totals 14 residues.

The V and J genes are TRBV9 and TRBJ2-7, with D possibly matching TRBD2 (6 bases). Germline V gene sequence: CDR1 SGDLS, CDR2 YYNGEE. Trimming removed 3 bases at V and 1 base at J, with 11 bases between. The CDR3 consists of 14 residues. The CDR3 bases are TGTGCCAGCAGCGAAGGAGGGATTTCCTACGAGCAGTACTTC. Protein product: CASSEGGISYEQYF.

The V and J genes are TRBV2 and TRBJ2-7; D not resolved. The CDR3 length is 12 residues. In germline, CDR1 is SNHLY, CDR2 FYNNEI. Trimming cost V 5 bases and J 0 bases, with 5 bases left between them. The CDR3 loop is CASSSSSYEQYF. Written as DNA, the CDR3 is TGTGCCAGCAGTAGTAGCTCCTACGAGCAGTACTTC. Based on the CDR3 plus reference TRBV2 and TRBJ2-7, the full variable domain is EPEVTQTPSHQVTQMGQEVILRCVPISNHLYFYWYRQILGQKVEFLVSFYNNEISEKSEIFDDQFSVERPDGSNFTLKIRSTKLEDSAMYFCASSSSSYEQYFGPGTRLTVT.

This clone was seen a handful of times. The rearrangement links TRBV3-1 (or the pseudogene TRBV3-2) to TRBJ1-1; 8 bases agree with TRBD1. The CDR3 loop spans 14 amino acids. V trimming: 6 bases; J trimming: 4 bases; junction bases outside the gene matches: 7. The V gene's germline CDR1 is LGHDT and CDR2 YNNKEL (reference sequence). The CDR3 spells CASRVQGGGTEAFF. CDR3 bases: TGTGCCAGCAGGGTACAGGGGGGAGGCACTGAAGCTTTCTTT.

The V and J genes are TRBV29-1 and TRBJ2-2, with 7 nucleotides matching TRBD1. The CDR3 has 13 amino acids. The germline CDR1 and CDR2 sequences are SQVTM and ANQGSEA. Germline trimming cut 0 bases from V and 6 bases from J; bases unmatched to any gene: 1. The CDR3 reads CSVEDTGAGELFF. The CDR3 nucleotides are TGCAGCGTTGAAGACACAGGGGCCGGGGAGCTGTTTTTT.

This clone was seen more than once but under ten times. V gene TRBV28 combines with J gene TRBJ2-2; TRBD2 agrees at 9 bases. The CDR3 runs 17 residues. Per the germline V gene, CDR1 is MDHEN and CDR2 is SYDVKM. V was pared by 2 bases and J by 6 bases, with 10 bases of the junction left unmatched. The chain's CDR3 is CASSLTPGKRGAGELFF. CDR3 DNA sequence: TGTGCCAGCAGTTTAACCCCGGGAAAGCGGGGGGCCGGGGAGCTGTTTTTT.

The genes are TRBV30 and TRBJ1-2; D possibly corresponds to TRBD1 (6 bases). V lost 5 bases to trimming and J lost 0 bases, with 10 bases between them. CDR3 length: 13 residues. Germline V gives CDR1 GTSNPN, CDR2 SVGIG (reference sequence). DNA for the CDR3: TGTGCCTGGGGGGACATCTCTAACTATGGCTACACCTTC. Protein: CAWGDISNYGYTF.

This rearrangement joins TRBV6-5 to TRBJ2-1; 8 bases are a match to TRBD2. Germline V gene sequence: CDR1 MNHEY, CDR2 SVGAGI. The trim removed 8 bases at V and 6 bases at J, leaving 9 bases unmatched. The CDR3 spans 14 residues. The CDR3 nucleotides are TGTGCCAGCTTCGGGGGGGGCCTTGCCAATGAGCAGTTCTTC. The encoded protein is CASFGGGLANEQFF.

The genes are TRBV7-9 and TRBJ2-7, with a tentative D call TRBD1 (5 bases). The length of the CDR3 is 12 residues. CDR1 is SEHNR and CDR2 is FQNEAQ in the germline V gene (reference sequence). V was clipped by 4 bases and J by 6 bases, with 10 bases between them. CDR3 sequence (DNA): TGTGCCAGCAGCTCAGGTAGGGGCGAGCAGTACTTC. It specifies CASSSGRGEQYF.

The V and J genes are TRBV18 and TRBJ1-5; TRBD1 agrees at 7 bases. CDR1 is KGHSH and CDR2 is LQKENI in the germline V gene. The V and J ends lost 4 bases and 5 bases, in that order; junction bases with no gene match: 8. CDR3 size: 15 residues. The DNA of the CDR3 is TGTGCCAGCTCACAGAACAGGGGTGGCGATCAGCCCCAGCATTTT. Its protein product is CASSQNRGGDQPQHF. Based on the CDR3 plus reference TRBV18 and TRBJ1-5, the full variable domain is NAGVMQNPRHLVRRRGQEARLRCSPMKGHSHVYWYRQLPEEGLKFMVYLQKENIIDESGMPKERFSAEFPKEGPSILRIQQVVRGDSAAYFCASSQNRGGDQPQHFGDGTRLSIL.

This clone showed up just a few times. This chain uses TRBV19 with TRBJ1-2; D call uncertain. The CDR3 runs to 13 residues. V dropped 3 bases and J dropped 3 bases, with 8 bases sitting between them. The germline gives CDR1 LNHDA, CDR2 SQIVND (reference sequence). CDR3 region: CASSIGRHYGYTF. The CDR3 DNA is TGTGCCAGTAGTATCGGCAGGCACTATGGCTACACCTTC.

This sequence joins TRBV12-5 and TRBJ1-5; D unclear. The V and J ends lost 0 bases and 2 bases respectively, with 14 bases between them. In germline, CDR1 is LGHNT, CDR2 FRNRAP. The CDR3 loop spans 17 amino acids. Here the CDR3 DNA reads TGTGCTAGTGGTTTGGTAGATGGATGGAGTGGCAATCAGCCCCAGCATTTT. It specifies CASGLVDGWSGNQPQHF. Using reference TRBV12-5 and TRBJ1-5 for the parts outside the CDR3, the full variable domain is DARVTQTPRHKVTEMGQEVTMRCQPILGHNTVFWYRQTMMQGLELLAYFRNRAPLDDSGMPKDRFSAEMPDATLATLKIQPSEPRDSAVYFCASGLVDGWSGNQPQHFGDGTRLSIL.

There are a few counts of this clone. The CDR3 DNA reads TGTGCCACCAGTGCATCTGAGTATCAGCCCCAGCATTTT. Residues: CATSASEYQPQHF. This chain links TRBV24-1 with TRBJ1-5, with D unresolved. Germline V gene lookup returns CDR1 KGHDR and CDR2 SFDVKD. Deletions cut 5 bases from V and 5 bases from J, with 9 bases between. The CDR3 contains 13 residues.

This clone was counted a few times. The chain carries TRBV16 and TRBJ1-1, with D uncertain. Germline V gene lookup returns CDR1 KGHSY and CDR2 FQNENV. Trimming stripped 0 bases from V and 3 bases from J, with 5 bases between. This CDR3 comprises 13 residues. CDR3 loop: CASSQSAYTEAFF. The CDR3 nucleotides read TGTGCCAGCAGCCAATCGGCATACACTGAAGCTTTCTTT. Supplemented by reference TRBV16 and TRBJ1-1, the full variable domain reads GEEVAQTPKHLVRGEGQKAKLYCAPIKGHSYVFWYQQVLKNEFKFLISFQNENVFDETGMPKERFSAKCLPNSPCSLEIQATKLEDSAVYFCASSQSAYTEAFFGQGTRLTVV.

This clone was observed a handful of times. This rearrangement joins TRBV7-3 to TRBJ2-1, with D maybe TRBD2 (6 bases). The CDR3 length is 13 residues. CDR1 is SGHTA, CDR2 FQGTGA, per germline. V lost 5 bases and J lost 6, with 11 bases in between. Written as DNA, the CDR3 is TGTGCCAGCAGCCTCATGGGAGGCAATGAGCAGTTCTTC. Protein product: CASSLMGGNEQFF.

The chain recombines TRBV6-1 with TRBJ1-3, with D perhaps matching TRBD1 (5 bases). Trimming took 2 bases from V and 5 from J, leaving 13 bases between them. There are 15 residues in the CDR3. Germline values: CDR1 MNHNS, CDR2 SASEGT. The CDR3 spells CASSEMQGGRNTIYF. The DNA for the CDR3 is TGTGCCAGCAGTGAAATGCAGGGAGGGAGAAACACCATATATTTT.

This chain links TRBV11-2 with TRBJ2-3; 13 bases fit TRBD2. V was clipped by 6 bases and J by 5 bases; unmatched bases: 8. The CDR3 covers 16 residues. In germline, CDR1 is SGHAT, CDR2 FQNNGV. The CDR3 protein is CASRPLAGGWEDTQYF. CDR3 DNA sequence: TGTGCCAGCAGGCCACTAGCGGGAGGGTGGGAAGATACGCAGTATTTT.

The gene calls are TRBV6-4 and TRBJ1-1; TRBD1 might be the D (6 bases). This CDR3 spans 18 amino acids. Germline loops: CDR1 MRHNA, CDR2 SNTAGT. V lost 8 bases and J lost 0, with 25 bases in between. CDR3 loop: CASPIARGACSMNTEAFF. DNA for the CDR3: TGTGCCAGCCCAATAGCCCGGGGGGCCTGTAGCATGAACACTGAAGCTTTCTTT.

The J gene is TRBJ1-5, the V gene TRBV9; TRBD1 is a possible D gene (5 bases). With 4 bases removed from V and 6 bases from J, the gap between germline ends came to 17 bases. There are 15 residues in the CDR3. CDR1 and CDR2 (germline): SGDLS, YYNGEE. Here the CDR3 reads CASSPSDSRSQPQHF. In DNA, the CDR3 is TGTGCCAGCAGCCCATCCGACAGTCGGAGTCAGCCCCAGCATTTT.

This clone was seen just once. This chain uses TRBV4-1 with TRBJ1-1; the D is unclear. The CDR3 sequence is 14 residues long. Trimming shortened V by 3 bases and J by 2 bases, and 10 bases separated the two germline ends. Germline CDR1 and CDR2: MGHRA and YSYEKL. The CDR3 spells CASSQFNSNTEAFF. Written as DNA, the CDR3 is TGCGCCAGCAGCCAGTTTAACAGTAACACTGAAGCTTTCTTT.

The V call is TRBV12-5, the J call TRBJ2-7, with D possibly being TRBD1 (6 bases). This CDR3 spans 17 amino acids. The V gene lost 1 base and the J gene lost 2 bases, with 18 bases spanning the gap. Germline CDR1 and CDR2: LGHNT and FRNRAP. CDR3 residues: CASGLALGQPTAYEQYF. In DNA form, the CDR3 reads TGTGCTAGTGGTTTGGCCTTAGGACAGCCTACCGCCTACGAGCAGTACTTC. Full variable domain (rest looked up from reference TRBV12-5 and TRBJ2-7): DARVTQTPRHKVTEMGQEVTMRCQPILGHNTVFWYRQTMMQGLELLAYFRNRAPLDDSGMPKDRFSAEMPDATLATLKIQPSEPRDSAVYFCASGLALGQPTAYEQYFGPGTRLTVT.

The CDR3 protein is CASSLPTDSHYGYTF. Here the CDR3 DNA reads TGTGCCAGCAGCTTGCCCACGGACAGCCACTATGGCTACACCTTC. The rearrangement links TRBV5-4 to TRBJ1-2; possible D gene TRBD1, 6 bases. CDR1 is SGHNT and CDR2 is YYREEE in the germline V gene (reference sequence). Trimming removed 1 base at V and 3 bases at J, with 13 bases between. CDR3 length: 15 residues.

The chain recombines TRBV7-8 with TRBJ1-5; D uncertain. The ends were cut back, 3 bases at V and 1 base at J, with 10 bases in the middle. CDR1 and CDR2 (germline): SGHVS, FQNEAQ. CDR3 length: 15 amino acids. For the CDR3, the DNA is TGTGCCAGCAGCTTTCTCGGGTACAGCAATCAGCCCCAGCATTTT. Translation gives CASSFLGYSNQPQHF.